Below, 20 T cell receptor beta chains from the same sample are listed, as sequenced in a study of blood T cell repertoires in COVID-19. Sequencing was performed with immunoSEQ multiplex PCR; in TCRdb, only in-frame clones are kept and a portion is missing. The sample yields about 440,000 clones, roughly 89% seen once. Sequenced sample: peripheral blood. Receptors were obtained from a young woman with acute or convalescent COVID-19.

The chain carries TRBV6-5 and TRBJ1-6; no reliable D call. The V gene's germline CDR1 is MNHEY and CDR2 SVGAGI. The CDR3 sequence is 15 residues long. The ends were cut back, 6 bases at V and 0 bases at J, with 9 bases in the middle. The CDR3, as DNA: TGTGCCAGCAGAAACTTTCTCTCCTATAATTCACCCCTCCACTTT. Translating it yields CASRNFLSYNSPLHF.

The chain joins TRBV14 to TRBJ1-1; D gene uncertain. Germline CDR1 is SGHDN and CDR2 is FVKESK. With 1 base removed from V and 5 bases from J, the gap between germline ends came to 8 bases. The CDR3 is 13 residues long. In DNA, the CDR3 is TGTGCCAGCAGCCAAGTAACCGGGACTGAAGCTTTCTTT. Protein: CASSQVTGTEAFF.

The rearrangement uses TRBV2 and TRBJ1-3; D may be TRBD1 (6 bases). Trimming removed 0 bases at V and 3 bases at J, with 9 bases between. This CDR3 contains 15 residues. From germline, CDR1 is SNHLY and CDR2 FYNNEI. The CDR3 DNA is TGTGCCAGCAGTGAAGCGAACAGGGTTGGAAACACCATATATTTT. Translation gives CASSEANRVGNTIYF.

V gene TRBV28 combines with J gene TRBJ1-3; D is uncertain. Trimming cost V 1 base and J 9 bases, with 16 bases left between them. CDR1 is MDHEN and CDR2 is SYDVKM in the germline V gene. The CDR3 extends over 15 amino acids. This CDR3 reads CASSLLAGSSSTIYF. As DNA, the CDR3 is TGTGCCAGCAGTTTATTGGCTGGCAGTTCTTCCACCATATATTTT.

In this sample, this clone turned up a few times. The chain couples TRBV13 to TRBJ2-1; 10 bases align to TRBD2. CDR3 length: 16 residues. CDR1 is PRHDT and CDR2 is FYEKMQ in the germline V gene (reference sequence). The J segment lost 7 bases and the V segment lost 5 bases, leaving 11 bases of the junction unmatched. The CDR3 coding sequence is TGTGCCAGCAGCGCCCCAAGCGGGGGGGCTTGGAATGAGCAGTTCTTC. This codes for CASSAPSGGAWNEQFF.

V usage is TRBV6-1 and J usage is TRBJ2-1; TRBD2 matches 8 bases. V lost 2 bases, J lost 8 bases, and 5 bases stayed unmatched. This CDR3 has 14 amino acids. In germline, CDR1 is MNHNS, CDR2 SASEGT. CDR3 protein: CASSEPGLGDEQFF. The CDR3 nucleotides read TGTGCCAGCAGTGAACCGGGACTAGGAGATGAGCAGTTCTTC.

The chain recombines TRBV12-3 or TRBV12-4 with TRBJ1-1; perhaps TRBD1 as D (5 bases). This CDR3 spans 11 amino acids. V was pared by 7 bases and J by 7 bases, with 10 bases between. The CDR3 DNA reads TGTGCCAGCAACTACGGGGGTGAAGCTTTCTTT. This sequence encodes CASNYGGEAFF.

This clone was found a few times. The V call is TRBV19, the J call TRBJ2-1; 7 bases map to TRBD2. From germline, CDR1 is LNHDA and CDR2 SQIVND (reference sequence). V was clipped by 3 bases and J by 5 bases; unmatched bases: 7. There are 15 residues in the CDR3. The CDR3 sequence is CASSITGGRHNEQFF. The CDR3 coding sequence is TGTGCCAGTAGTATCACAGGCGGGAGACACAATGAGCAGTTCTTC.

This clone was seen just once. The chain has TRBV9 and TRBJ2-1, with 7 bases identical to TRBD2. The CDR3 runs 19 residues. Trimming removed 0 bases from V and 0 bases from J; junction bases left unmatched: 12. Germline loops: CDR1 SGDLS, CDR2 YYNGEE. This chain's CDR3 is CASSVGLAGVKSSYNEQFF. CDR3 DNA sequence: TGTGCCAGCAGCGTAGGTCTGGCGGGGGTGAAGAGCTCCTACAATGAGCAGTTCTTC.

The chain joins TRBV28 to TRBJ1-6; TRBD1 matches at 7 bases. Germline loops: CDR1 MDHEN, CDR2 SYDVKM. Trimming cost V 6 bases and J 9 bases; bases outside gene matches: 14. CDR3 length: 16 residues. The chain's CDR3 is CASRNVDRVVPSPLHF. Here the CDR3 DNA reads TGTGCCAGCAGAAACGTAGACAGGGTGGTTCCTTCACCCCTCCACTTT.

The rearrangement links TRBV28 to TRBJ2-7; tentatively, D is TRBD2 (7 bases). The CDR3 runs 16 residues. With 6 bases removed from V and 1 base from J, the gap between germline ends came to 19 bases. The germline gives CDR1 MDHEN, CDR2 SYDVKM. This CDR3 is CASRTGGGGRSYEQYF. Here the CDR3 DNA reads TGTGCCAGCAGGACCGGGGGCGGGGGCCGTTCCTACGAGCAGTACTTC.

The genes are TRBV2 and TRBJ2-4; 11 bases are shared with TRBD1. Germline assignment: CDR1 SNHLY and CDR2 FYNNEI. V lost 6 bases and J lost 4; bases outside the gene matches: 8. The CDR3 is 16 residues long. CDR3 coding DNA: TGTGCCAGCAGGCCCGGACAGGGGGCGCGAAAAAACATTCAGTACTTC. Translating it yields CASRPGQGARKNIQYF.

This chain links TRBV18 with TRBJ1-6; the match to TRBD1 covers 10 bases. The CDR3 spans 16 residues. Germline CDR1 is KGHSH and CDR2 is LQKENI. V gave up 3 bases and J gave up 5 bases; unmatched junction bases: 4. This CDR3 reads CASSPRQGANNSPLHF. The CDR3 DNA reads TGTGCCAGCTCACCGAGACAGGGGGCGAATAATTCACCCCTCCACTTT.

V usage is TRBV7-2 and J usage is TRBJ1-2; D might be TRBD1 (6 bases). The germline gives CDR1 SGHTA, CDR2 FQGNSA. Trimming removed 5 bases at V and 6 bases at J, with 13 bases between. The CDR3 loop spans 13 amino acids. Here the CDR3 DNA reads TGTGCCAGCAGCGTACAGGGAGATAATGGCTACACCTTC. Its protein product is CASSVQGDNGYTF.

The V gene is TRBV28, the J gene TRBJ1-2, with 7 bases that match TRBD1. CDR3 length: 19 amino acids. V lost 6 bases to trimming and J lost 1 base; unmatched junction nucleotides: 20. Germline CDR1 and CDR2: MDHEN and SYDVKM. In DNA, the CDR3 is TGTGCCAGCAGCTCGACCGTATGGGACAGACCCAGACTTAACTATGGCTACACCTTC. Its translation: CASSSTVWDRPRLNYGYTF.

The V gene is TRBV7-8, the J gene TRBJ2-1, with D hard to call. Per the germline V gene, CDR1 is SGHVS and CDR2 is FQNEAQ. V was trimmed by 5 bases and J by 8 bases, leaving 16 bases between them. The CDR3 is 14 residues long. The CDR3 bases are TGTGCCAGCAGCCCCGTAGCTAGTACCCATGAGCAGTTCTTC. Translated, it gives CASSPVASTHEQFF.

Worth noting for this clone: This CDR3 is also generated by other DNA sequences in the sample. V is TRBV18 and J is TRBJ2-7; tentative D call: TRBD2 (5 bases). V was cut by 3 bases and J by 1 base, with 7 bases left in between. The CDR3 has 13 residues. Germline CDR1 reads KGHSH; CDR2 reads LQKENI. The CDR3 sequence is CASSPGLSYEQYF. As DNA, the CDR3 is TGTGCCAGCTCACCCGGACTGTCCTACGAGCAGTACTTC.

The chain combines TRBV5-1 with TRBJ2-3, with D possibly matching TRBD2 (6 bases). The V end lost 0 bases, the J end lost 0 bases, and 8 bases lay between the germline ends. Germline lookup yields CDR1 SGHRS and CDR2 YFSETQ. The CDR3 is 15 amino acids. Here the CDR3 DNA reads TGCGCCAGCAGCTTGGTAGCGGCGAGCACAGATACGCAGTATTTT. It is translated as CASSLVAASTDTQYF.

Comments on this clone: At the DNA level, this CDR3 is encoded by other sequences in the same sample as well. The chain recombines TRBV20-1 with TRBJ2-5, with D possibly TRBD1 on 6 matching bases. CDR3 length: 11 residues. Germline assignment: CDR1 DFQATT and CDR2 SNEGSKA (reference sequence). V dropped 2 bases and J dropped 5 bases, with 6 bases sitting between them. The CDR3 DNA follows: TGCAGTGCTAGAACAGGGGAGACCCAGTACTTC. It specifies CSARTGETQYF.

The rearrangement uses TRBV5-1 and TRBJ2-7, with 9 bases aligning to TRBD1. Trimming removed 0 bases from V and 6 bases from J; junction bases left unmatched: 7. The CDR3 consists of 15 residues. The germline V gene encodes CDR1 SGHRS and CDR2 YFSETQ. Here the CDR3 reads CASSLVGTGFGEQYF. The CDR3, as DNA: TGCGCCAGCAGCTTGGTCGGGACAGGGTTTGGCGAGCAGTACTTC.